The present T cell receptor (beta chain) was sequenced within a study of T cells in localized non-small cell lung cancer. Study-wide results and limits: Sequence data derive from only one tumor region, so heterogeneity remains possible.

This CDR3 comprises 11 residues. Germline V gene lookup returns CDR1 MDHEN and CDR2 SYDVKM. Trimming removed 4 bases at V and 7 bases at J, with 5 bases between. A remark on this clone: The antigen remains unidentified.

Profiled with immunoSEQ multiplex PCR; TCRdb holds only in-frame clones, not every one. The sample includes around 50,000 clones, 80% to 90% seen only once; the top ten take about 5%. The TCR sequence derives from a woman aged 35 to 70 with stage I lung adenocarcinoma. This chain links TRBV28 with TRBJ1-5; D call uncertain. Sequenced here: peripheral blood, sampled before any cancer treatment. CDR3 coding DNA: TGTGCCAGCAGTTATATGCAGCCCCAGCATTTT. This gives the protein CASSYMQPQHF.